This TCR beta chain was identified during a study of CD8 T cells in ankylosing spondylitis. The study's findings and limits: Roughly eight highly homologous variants formed a TCR beta motif that appeared characteristic of ankylosing spondylitis blood. Matched ankylosing spondylitis synovial fluid reportedly showed significant enrichment of disease-linked clones.

This clonotype came up many times. Its antigen is undetermined. It was by quantitative 5'-RACE with molecular barcodes that TCR beta libraries were made. TCRdb reanalysed the 5' RACE reads using MiXCR and keeps one entry per CDR3 protein. The data show fewer than 550,000 distinct CDR3 sequences, roughly 5.2% seen once. The CDR3 contains 14 residues. V lost 6 bases and J 4 bases, leaving 18 bases between the germline ends. Germline V CDR1 and CDR2: SQVTM, ANQGSEA. This sequence joins TRBV29-1 and TRBJ1-2; D perhaps matches TRBD1 (6 bases). Sequencing input: blood, either unsorted or a sorted T cell fraction (not recorded which). The clonotype was recovered from a male donor with ankylosing spondylitis. The CDR3 here is CSVPVGGDTYGYTF. The CDR3 DNA sequence: TGCAGCGTCCCTGTGGGGGGGGACACCTATGGCTACACCTTC.